This T cell receptor (beta chain) comes out of a study of T cells expressing NK-cell markers. Study-level findings and limits: Roughly 6 donors had dominant NKG2C+ clonotypes that comprised roughly 1.0-7.5% of their CD8+ T cells.

This CDR3 contains 14 residues. Turning to this clonotype: Its antigen remains unidentified.

After re-calling the 5' RACE reads, TCRdb lists one entry per CDR3 protein, DNA absent. This sample's table reports about 460,000 distinct CDR3 sequences. This rearrangement joins TRBV12-3 or TRBV12-4 to TRBJ2-7; TCRdb returns TRBD2, unconfirmable since there is no DNA. This receptor was obtained from a woman between 50 and 59 years old in good health. The sample consisted of blood T cells: a sorted CD56 or NKG2C T cell subset, CD4+ or CD8+ T cells, or bulk PBMC T cells (not recorded which). CDR3 region: CASSLGLAGDEQYF.